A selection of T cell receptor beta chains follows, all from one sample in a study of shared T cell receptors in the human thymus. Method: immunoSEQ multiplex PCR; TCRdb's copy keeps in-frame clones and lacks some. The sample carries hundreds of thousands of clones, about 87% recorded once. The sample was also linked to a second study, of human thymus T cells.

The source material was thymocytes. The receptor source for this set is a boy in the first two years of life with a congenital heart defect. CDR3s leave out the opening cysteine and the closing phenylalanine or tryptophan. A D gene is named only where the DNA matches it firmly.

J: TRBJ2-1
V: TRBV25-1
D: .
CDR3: ASSEPGLKTRTYNEQF

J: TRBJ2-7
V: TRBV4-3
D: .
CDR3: ASSQVSSRTIYEQY

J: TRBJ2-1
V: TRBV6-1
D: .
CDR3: ASSESIGGLVCNNEQF

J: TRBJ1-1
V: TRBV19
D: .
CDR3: ASSIPPRQGCSPSHTEAF

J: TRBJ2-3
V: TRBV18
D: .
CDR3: ASSILQVTDTQY

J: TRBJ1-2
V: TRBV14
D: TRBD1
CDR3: ASSQGQGVLLGYT

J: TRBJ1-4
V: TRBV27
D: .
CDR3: ASSPRGGEKLF

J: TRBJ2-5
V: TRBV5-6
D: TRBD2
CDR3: ASSSSSGETQY

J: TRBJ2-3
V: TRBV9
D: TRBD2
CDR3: ASSVGTSGRARARGTDTQY

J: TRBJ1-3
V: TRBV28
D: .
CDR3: ASSPFKGAGNTIY

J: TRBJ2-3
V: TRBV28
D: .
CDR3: ASTGDSFTDTQY

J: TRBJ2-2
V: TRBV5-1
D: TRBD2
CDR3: ASRRTSGGAGTGELF

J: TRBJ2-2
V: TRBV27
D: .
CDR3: ASSLFPKNTGELF

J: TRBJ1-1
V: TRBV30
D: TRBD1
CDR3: AWSTYQQGEATEAF

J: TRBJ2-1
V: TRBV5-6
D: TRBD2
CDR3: ASTWTSGNEQF